A selection of T cell receptor beta chains follows, all from one sample in a study of cytomegalovirus exposure and HLA in healthy donors. Data came from immunoSEQ multiplex PCR; TCRdb stores just in-frame clones and leaves some out. The sample yields 35,000 to 45,000 clones, over 40% seen once. Sequencing was performed on PBMCs. These receptors all stem from a woman in her forties in good health and CMV-seropositive. Each CDR3 is given with its conserved first and last residue. D genes are given only for firm matches. The size of a clone is reported for some rows only, either as once, few or many, or as a class for expanded clones.

cdr3_nt: TGTGCCAGCAGCCTCAGACAGGGGCGAGGGGTGTATGGGGCCAACGTCCTGACTTTC; cdr3_aa: CASSLRQGRGVYGANVLTF; j_call: TRBJ2-6; v_call: TRBV7-3; clone_size: .; d_call: TRBD1
cdr3_nt: TGTGCCAGCAGCCTAGGAGGTACGATTAACTATGGCTACACCTTC; cdr3_aa: CASSLGGTINYGYTF; j_call: TRBJ1-2; v_call: TRBV6-1; clone_size: once; d_call: .
cdr3_nt: TGTGCCAGCAGCCCCTCCCTGGCGGGGGTTGGAGATACGCAGTATTTT; cdr3_aa: CASSPSLAGVGDTQYF; j_call: TRBJ2-3; v_call: TRBV11-2; clone_size: few; d_call: TRBD2
cdr3_nt: TGTGCCAGCAGCCACCAGACAGGGGGCAGTTCACCCCTCCACTTT; cdr3_aa: CASSHQTGGSSPLHF; j_call: TRBJ1-6; v_call: TRBV16; clone_size: .; d_call: TRBD1
cdr3_nt: TGTGCCAGCGGGTACAGGGGGTTTAATCAGCCCCAGCATTTT; cdr3_aa: CASGYRGFNQPQHF; j_call: TRBJ1-5; v_call: TRBV27; clone_size: .; d_call: TRBD1
cdr3_nt: TGTGCCAGCAGGGACAGGGCGGGCGAGCAGTACTTC; cdr3_aa: CASRDRAGEQYF; j_call: TRBJ2-7; v_call: TRBV2; clone_size: few; d_call: TRBD1
cdr3_nt: TGCGCCAGCAGCTTGGGGCCTAGCGGGGGGGCGATCGGGAATGAGCAGTTCTTC; cdr3_aa: CASSLGPSGGAIGNEQFF; j_call: TRBJ2-1; v_call: TRBV5-1; clone_size: .; d_call: TRBD2
cdr3_nt: TGCAGCGTAGGAAGCGGGGGGCTAGCCAAAAACATTCAGTACTTC; cdr3_aa: CSVGSGGLAKNIQYF; j_call: TRBJ2-4; v_call: TRBV29-1; clone_size: .; d_call: TRBD2
cdr3_nt: TGTGCCAGCAGTCCCTGGACAGGGGAAGCTAACACCTTC; cdr3_aa: CASSPWTGEANTF; j_call: TRBJ1-2; v_call: TRBV27; clone_size: .; d_call: TRBD1
cdr3_nt: TGCAGCGTCCGGGACAGCCGTGAAAAACTGTTTTTT; cdr3_aa: CSVRDSREKLFF; j_call: TRBJ1-4; v_call: TRBV29-1; clone_size: .; d_call: TRBD1
cdr3_nt: TGCGCCAGCAGCCACCCGGGACTGGCTAATGAAAAACTGTTTTTT; cdr3_aa: CASSHPGLANEKLFF; j_call: TRBJ1-4; v_call: TRBV4-1; clone_size: .; d_call: .
cdr3_nt: TGTGCCAGCAGTTTATCCAGACAGCTCCTGCAGTACTTC; cdr3_aa: CASSLSRQLLQYF; j_call: TRBJ2-7; v_call: TRBV28; clone_size: .; d_call: .
cdr3_nt: TGCGCCAGCAGCCCTAGACTTTCCTACGAGCAGTACTTC; cdr3_aa: CASSPRLSYEQYF; j_call: TRBJ2-7; v_call: TRBV5-1; clone_size: .; d_call: .
cdr3_nt: TGCGCCAGCAGCTCAGGACTAGCGGGGACAGAGACCCAGTACTTC; cdr3_aa: CASSSGLAGTETQYF; j_call: TRBJ2-5; v_call: TRBV5-1; clone_size: .; d_call: TRBD2
cdr3_nt: TGTGCCAGTAGTGCGGGGGGGCCAGCAGATACGCAGTATTTT; cdr3_aa: CASSAGGPADTQYF; j_call: TRBJ2-3; v_call: TRBV19; clone_size: .; d_call: TRBD2
cdr3_nt: TGTGCCAGCAGCTTAGCGAGGTCGGGTGATACGCAGTATTTT; cdr3_aa: CASSLARSGDTQYF; j_call: TRBJ2-3; v_call: TRBV7-8; clone_size: few; d_call: .
cdr3_nt: TGTGCCAGCAGTGCAGGGAGCACAGATACGCAGTATTTT; cdr3_aa: CASSAGSTDTQYF; j_call: TRBJ2-3; v_call: TRBV6-4; clone_size: medium-sized; d_call: .
cdr3_nt: TGTGCCAGTAGGGGACAGAACACACCCAATCAGCCCCAGCATTTT; cdr3_aa: CASRGQNTPNQPQHF; j_call: TRBJ1-5; v_call: TRBV19; clone_size: few; d_call: TRBD1
cdr3_nt: TGTGCCAGCAGCCGTGGACTAGCGGGGGATTACAATGAGCAGTTCTTC; cdr3_aa: CASSRGLAGDYNEQFF; j_call: TRBJ2-1; v_call: TRBV11-3; clone_size: .; d_call: TRBD2
cdr3_nt: TGTGCCAGCAGCGTAGATGGGACAGGCTATAATTCACCCCTCCACTTT; cdr3_aa: CASSVDGTGYNSPLHF; j_call: TRBJ1-6; v_call: TRBV9; clone_size: .; d_call: TRBD1
cdr3_nt: TGTGCCAGCAGCCTCCAAACAGCCTTTCTCGATGAGCAGTTCTTC; cdr3_aa: CASSLQTAFLDEQFF; j_call: TRBJ2-1; v_call: TRBV27; clone_size: once; d_call: .
cdr3_nt: TGTGCCAGCTCACTCTCCGCAGGGGGAGAGGACGAGCAGTACTTC; cdr3_aa: CASSLSAGGEDEQYF; j_call: TRBJ2-7; v_call: TRBV18; clone_size: .; d_call: TRBD1
cdr3_nt: TGTGCCAGTAGTATTACGGGGATCTCAGATACGCAGTATTTT; cdr3_aa: CASSITGISDTQYF; j_call: TRBJ2-3; v_call: TRBV19; clone_size: few; d_call: .
cdr3_nt: TGTGCCAGCAGCTTAGCCCAGGGGTACTACGAGCAGTACTTC; cdr3_aa: CASSLAQGYYEQYF; j_call: TRBJ2-7; v_call: TRBV7-2; clone_size: .; d_call: .
cdr3_nt: TGCGCCAGCAGCTTCAGGGATCAAGAGACCCAGTACTTC; cdr3_aa: CASSFRDQETQYF; j_call: TRBJ2-5; v_call: TRBV4-1; clone_size: few; d_call: .
cdr3_nt: TGTGCCAGCAGTGTACTAGCGGGCTCCTACGAGCAGTACTTC; cdr3_aa: CASSVLAGSYEQYF; j_call: TRBJ2-7; v_call: TRBV2; clone_size: .; d_call: TRBD2
cdr3_nt: TGTGCCAGCAGTTTATCCCCCCCCGGAACAGGCACTCTCAATCAGCCCCAGCATTTT; cdr3_aa: CASSLSPPGTGTLNQPQHF; j_call: TRBJ1-5; v_call: TRBV27; clone_size: .; d_call: .
cdr3_nt: TGTGCCAGCAGCTTAGGCAGGGTCGGGCAGCCCCAGCATTTT; cdr3_aa: CASSLGRVGQPQHF; j_call: TRBJ1-5; v_call: TRBV7-2; clone_size: .; d_call: .
cdr3_nt: TGTGCCAGCAGCCAAGCGACAGCCTATGGCTACACCTTC; cdr3_aa: CASSQATAYGYTF; j_call: TRBJ1-2; v_call: TRBV14; clone_size: .; d_call: .
cdr3_nt: TGTGCCAGCAGTGCCCGGGGAGCAACGAACACCGGGGAGCTGTTTTTT; cdr3_aa: CASSARGATNTGELFF; j_call: TRBJ2-2; v_call: TRBV6-4; clone_size: .; d_call: .
cdr3_nt: TGTGCCAGCAGCGCCGCAGGCACTGAAGCTTTCTTT; cdr3_aa: CASSAAGTEAFF; j_call: TRBJ1-1; v_call: TRBV7-8; clone_size: .; d_call: .
cdr3_nt: TGTGCCAGCAGTGTGCTCACAGGGGCCCAAGAGACCCAGTACTTC; cdr3_aa: CASSVLTGAQETQYF; j_call: TRBJ2-5; v_call: TRBV2; clone_size: .; d_call: TRBD1
cdr3_nt: TGTGCCAGCAGCTTAGGACTAGCGGGGGGGCAGGATACGCAGTATTTT; cdr3_aa: CASSLGLAGGQDTQYF; j_call: TRBJ2-3; v_call: TRBV7-7; clone_size: .; d_call: TRBD2
cdr3_nt: TGTGCCAGCAGCACACGGGGGGGTCAAGAGACCCAGTACTTC; cdr3_aa: CASSTRGGQETQYF; j_call: TRBJ2-5; v_call: TRBV7-2; clone_size: once; d_call: TRBD2
cdr3_nt: TGTGCCAGCAGCCCTCGGGCTAGCGGGGCCTACGAGCAGTACTTC; cdr3_aa: CASSPRASGAYEQYF; j_call: TRBJ2-7; v_call: TRBV5-6; clone_size: few; d_call: TRBD2
cdr3_nt: TGTGCTAGCAGCTGCCTTGTATGGGGGCGTCATGGCTACACCTTC; cdr3_aa: CASSCLVWGRHGYTF; j_call: TRBJ1-2; v_call: TRBV7-7; clone_size: .; d_call: .
cdr3_nt: TGCGCCAGCAGCTGGGGAAGCGGGGGGGTCACAGATACGCAGTATTTT; cdr3_aa: CASSWGSGGVTDTQYF; j_call: TRBJ2-3; v_call: TRBV5-1; clone_size: few; d_call: TRBD2
cdr3_nt: TGCGCCAGCAGCACACAACAGGGGGGAGAGACCCAGTACTTC; cdr3_aa: CASSTQQGGETQYF; j_call: TRBJ2-5; v_call: TRBV4-1; clone_size: few; d_call: TRBD1
cdr3_nt: TGTGCCAGCTCGACGTCCCGGGAGGATACGCAGTATTTT; cdr3_aa: CASSTSREDTQYF; j_call: TRBJ2-3; v_call: TRBV18; clone_size: few; d_call: .
cdr3_nt: TGCGCCAGCAGCCAAGATGTCAGGAACTATGGCTACACCTTC; cdr3_aa: CASSQDVRNYGYTF; j_call: TRBJ1-2; v_call: TRBV4-1; clone_size: few; d_call: .
cdr3_nt: TGTGCCAGCTCACCACCGACCCGGGGGGCGCACACTGAAGCTTTCTTT; cdr3_aa: CASSPPTRGAHTEAFF; j_call: TRBJ1-1; v_call: TRBV18; clone_size: .; d_call: .
cdr3_nt: TGTGCCAGCAGCCTCGCGGTGGGGGCAGGGGATGGCTACACCTTC; cdr3_aa: CASSLAVGAGDGYTF; j_call: TRBJ1-2; v_call: TRBV7-9; clone_size: few; d_call: .
cdr3_nt: TGCGCCAGCAGCTTTAGGTCAGCGCAAGAGACCCAGTACTTC; cdr3_aa: CASSFRSAQETQYF; j_call: TRBJ2-5; v_call: TRBV5-1; clone_size: .; d_call: .
cdr3_nt: TGCGCCAGCAGTAGCGACAGGGTAGGAGAGACCCAGTACTTC; cdr3_aa: CASSSDRVGETQYF; j_call: TRBJ2-5; v_call: TRBV10-1; clone_size: .; d_call: TRBD1
cdr3_nt: TGTGCCAGCAGCTTAGATGCAGGGGACGAGCAGTACTTC; cdr3_aa: CASSLDAGDEQYF; j_call: TRBJ2-7; v_call: TRBV7-2; clone_size: .; d_call: .
cdr3_nt: TGCGCCAGCAGCTTGGCCGGACTAGCGGGAGAGACCCAGTACTTC; cdr3_aa: CASSLAGLAGETQYF; j_call: TRBJ2-5; v_call: TRBV5-1; clone_size: .; d_call: TRBD2
cdr3_nt: TGTGCCAGCAGCCCAACAGGGGGCGGGGAGACCCAGTACTTC; cdr3_aa: CASSPTGGGETQYF; j_call: TRBJ2-5; v_call: TRBV21-1; clone_size: .; d_call: .
cdr3_nt: TGTGCCAGCAGTAAAGACAGGGCTGGATCACCCCTCCACTTT; cdr3_aa: CASSKDRAGSPLHF; j_call: TRBJ1-6; v_call: TRBV6-4; clone_size: few; d_call: TRBD1
cdr3_nt: TGTGCCAGCTCACATACCGGGACAGCCACCGAGCAGTACTTC; cdr3_aa: CASSHTGTATEQYF; j_call: TRBJ2-7; v_call: TRBV18; clone_size: .; d_call: TRBD1
cdr3_nt: TGTGCCAGCAGCGTAGGTCTACCGAAAATATACAATGAGCAGTTCTTC; cdr3_aa: CASSVGLPKIYNEQFF; j_call: TRBJ2-1; v_call: TRBV9; clone_size: few; d_call: .
cdr3_nt: TGTGCCATCAGTCCCGGGGGGGGCGAGCAGTACTTC; cdr3_aa: CAISPGGGEQYF; j_call: TRBJ2-7; v_call: TRBV10-3; clone_size: .; d_call: TRBD2
cdr3_nt: TGCAGCGTTGGTTGGGGGGATAACACTGAAGCTTTCTTT; cdr3_aa: CSVGWGDNTEAFF; j_call: TRBJ1-1; v_call: TRBV29-1; clone_size: .; d_call: .
cdr3_nt: TGCGCCAGCAGCCCGCAGACTAGCGGGACAGCCTACGAGCAGTACTTC; cdr3_aa: CASSPQTSGTAYEQYF; j_call: TRBJ2-7; v_call: TRBV5-1; clone_size: .; d_call: TRBD2
cdr3_nt: TGTGCCAGCACAATGCGGCCTGAAAATGAAAAACTGTTTTTT; cdr3_aa: CASTMRPENEKLFF; j_call: TRBJ1-4; v_call: TRBV6-6; clone_size: .; d_call: .
cdr3_nt: TGTGCCAGCAGCTGGGGACAGGGGAAGACCGGGGAGCTGTTTTTT; cdr3_aa: CASSWGQGKTGELFF; j_call: TRBJ2-2; v_call: TRBV7-3; clone_size: .; d_call: TRBD1
cdr3_nt: TGCGCCAGCAGCCAAGATACTCTAGCGGGGGGCACATCCTACAATGAGCAGTTCTTC; cdr3_aa: CASSQDTLAGGTSYNEQFF; j_call: TRBJ2-1; v_call: TRBV4-3; clone_size: .; d_call: TRBD2
cdr3_nt: TGTGCCAGCAGCTCCGGCCTAGTTGGGTATGGCTACACCTTC; cdr3_aa: CASSSGLVGYGYTF; j_call: TRBJ1-2; v_call: TRBV7-9; clone_size: .; d_call: .
cdr3_nt: TGTGCCTGGACCCTAGGGGGACCAGAGACCCAGTACTTC; cdr3_aa: CAWTLGGPETQYF; j_call: TRBJ2-5; v_call: TRBV30; clone_size: .; d_call: .